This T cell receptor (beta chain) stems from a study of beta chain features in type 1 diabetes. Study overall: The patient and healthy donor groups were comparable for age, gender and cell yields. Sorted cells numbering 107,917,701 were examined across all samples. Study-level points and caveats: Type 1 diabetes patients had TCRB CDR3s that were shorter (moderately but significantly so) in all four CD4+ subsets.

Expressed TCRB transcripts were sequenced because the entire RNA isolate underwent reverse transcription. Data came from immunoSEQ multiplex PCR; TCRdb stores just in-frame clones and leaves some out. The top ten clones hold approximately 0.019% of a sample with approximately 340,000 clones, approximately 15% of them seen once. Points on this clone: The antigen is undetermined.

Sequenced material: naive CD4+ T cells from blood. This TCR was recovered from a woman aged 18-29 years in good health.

CDR3 sequence: CASSLTSGRTYEQYF. CDR3 coding DNA: TGTGCCAGCAGCTTAACATCAGGGAGGACCTACGAGCAGTACTTC. The chain combines TRBV7-3 with TRBJ2-7, with TRBD2 as a possible D gene (6 bases). This CDR3 has 15 amino acids. Deletions cut 0 bases from V and 2 bases from J, with 11 bases between. Per the germline V gene, CDR1 is SGHTA and CDR2 is FQGTGA. Filled out from reference TRBV7-3 and TRBJ2-7, the complete variable domain reads GAGVSQTPSNKVTEKGKYVELRCDPISGHTALYWYRQSLGQGPEFLIYFQGTGAADDSGLPNDRFFAVRPEGSVSTLKIQRTERGDSAVYLCASSLTSGRTYEQYFGPGTRLTVT.